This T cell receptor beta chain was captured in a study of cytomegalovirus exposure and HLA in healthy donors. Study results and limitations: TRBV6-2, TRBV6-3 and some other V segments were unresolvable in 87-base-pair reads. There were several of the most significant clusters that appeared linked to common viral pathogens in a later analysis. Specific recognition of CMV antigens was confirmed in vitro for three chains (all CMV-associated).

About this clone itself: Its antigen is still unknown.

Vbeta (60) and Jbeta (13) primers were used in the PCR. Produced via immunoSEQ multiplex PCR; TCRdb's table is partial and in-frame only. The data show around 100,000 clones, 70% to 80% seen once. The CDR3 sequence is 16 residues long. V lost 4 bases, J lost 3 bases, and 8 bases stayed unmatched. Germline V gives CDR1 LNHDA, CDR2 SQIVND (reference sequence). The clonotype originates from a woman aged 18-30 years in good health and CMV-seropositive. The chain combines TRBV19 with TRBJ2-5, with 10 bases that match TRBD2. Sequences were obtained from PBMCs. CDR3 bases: TGTGCCAGTAGTAAGCTCGGACTAGCGGAGAAAGAGACCCAGTACTTC. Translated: CASSKLGLAEKETQYF. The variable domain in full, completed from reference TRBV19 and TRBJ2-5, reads DGGITQSPKYLFRKEGQNVTLSCEQNLNHDAMYWYRQDPGQGLRLIYYSQIVNDFQKGDIAEGYSVSREKKESFPLTVTSAQKNPTAFYLCASSKLGLAEKETQYFGPGTRLLVL.